A few counts support the clone carrying this T cell receptor beta chain. Its antigen is undetermined. This specimen comes from a study of CD8+CD57+ T cells in acquired aplastic anemia. Study in general: Sorted CD4+ and CD8+ cells yielded DNA averaging approximately 3.4 ug.

The template for TCR beta VDJ and CDR3 sequence profiling was genomic DNA. One entry per CDR3 protein results from TCRdb running MiXCR on the reads. The sample holds 150,000 to 180,000 distinct CDR3 sequences, 40% to 65% seen once. CD8+CD57+ cell expansion had been shown by flow cytometry in patients chosen for sequencing. Findings and caveats of the study: Between the patient and control groups, CD8+ Simpson's diversity did not differ significantly.

This TCR derives from a human donor with aplastic anemia. The sample consisted of sorted CD4+, CD8+, or CD8+CD57+ T cells (not recorded which) from PBMCs.

The CDR3 DNA follows: TGTGCCACCAGCCGCCCAGGGGAGGGAAACACCATATATTTT. Its protein product is CATSRPGEGNTIYF. The V gene is TRBV15, the J gene TRBJ1-3; D possibly corresponds to TRBD1 (6 bases). V gave up 5 bases and J gave up 4 bases, with 12 bases separating them. The V gene's germline CDR1 is LNHNV and CDR2 YYDKDF (reference sequence). This CDR3 region has 14 residues. Based on the CDR3 plus reference TRBV15 and TRBJ1-3, the full variable domain is DAMVIQNPRYQVTQFGKPVTLSCSQTLNHNVMYWYQQKSSQAPKLLFHYYDKDFNNEADTPDNFQSRRPNTSFCFLDIRSPGLGDTAMYLCATSRPGEGNTIYFGEGSWLTVV.